This T cell receptor (beta chain) was sequenced for a study of blood T cell repertoires in COVID-19. Sequencing used immunoSEQ multiplex PCR; TCRdb keeps in-frame clones, though not all of them. Of 95,000 to 150,000 clones in the sample, around 90% were seen once. The sequenced sample was peripheral blood. The TCR sequence derives from a woman aged 60-75 years with COVID-19, enrolled during active disease.

CDR3 protein: CASSLSGTTGELFF. The CDR3 bases are TGTGCCAGCAGTTTATCCGGGACAACCGGGGAGCTGTTTTTT. V and J are TRBV27 and TRBJ2-2; possibly TRBD1 for D (6 bases). The CDR3 extends over 14 amino acids. Germline loops: CDR1 MNHEY, CDR2 SMNVEV (reference sequence). Between the trimmed V and J ends, which lost 0 bases and 5 bases, there was a span of 7 bases.